The sequence of this TCR beta chain was determined in a study of T-cell memory formation after mild COVID-19. On the study more broadly: Across donors, TCR clusters were largely donor specific.

Germline lookup yields CDR1 SGHRS and CDR2 YFSETQ. CDR3 size: 14 residues. V lost 1 base and J 2 bases, leaving 8 bases between the germline ends. Whole-study results and caveats: Contracting CD4+ clones lay largely in CM and EM, with CD8+ ones residing in EMRA. Some SARS-CoV-2-responding clones were already detected in memory before infection. Specificity for SARS-CoV-2 was not confirmed among the second-wave clones peaking on day 37.

This clonotype was seen at least ten times. Antigen: not known. Each CDR3 protein gets one entry after TCRdb re-called the 5' RACE reads with MiXCR. The table shows fewer than 150,000 distinct CDR3 sequences, with about 6.5% occurring only once. The gene calls are TRBV5-1 and TRBJ2-3; perhaps TRBD2 as D (7 bases). Sequenced sample: PBMCs or a T cell subset sorted from them (not recorded which). The receptor was isolated from an adult woman who had mild COVID-19 (a few samples of this study predate the infection). Cell type and time point are not known. In nucleotides, the CDR3 is TGCGCCAGCAGCTTGCGGGGGGCCACAGATACGCAGTATTTT. Protein sequence: CASSLRGATDTQYF.